Listed here are 3 T cell receptor beta chains from one sample, sequenced in a study of spatial heterogeneity in lung cancer. MiXCR, run by TCRdb on the 5' RACE reads, gives a single entry per CDR3 protein. Here the sample spans just over 75,000 distinct CDR3 sequences, 8% being singletons. Time point described: sample taken at primary tumor resection. Sequenced here: PBMCs, sampled at surgery. All receptors come from a male donor with early-stage non-small cell lung cancer.

Only a few counts were recorded for this clonotype. The chain has TRBV24-1 and TRBJ1-2; D remains unclear. The V end lost 3 bases, the J end lost 4 bases, and 20 bases lay between the germline ends. The CDR3 has 17 amino acids. Per the germline V gene, CDR1 is KGHDR and CDR2 is SFDVKD. CDR3 sequence reads: CATSDGHPSAGFYGYTF. The CDR3 DNA is TGTGCCACCAGTGATGGTCACCCCTCAGCCGGGTTCTATGGCTACACCTTC.

There are a few counts of this clonotype. The rearrangement joins TRBV6-1 to TRBJ2-7; tentative D call: TRBD2 (6 bases). V shed 5 bases and J shed 3 bases, with 11 bases lying between them. Germline values: CDR1 MNHNS, CDR2 SASEGT. The CDR3 totals 13 residues. The CDR3 sequence: CASSQGRIYEQYF. The CDR3 coding sequence is TGTGCCAGCAGTCAAGGGAGGATCTACGAGCAGTACTTC.

In this sample, this clonotype turned up many times. This sequence joins TRBV19 and TRBJ2-5; 10 bases match TRBD2. Germline V CDR1 and CDR2: LNHDA, SQIVND (reference sequence). This CDR3 has 14 residues. Trimming at V came to 6 bases and at J to 4 bases, leaving 5 bases not matched to a gene. CDR3 protein: CASSIIAGGETQYF. For the CDR3, the DNA is TGTGCCAGTAGCATCATAGCGGGAGGAGAGACCCAGTACTTC.